The entry below gives a single T cell receptor beta chain sequence along with its context. Antigen specificity is unknown. CDR3 length: 16 amino acids. Germline CDR1 and CDR2: SEHNR and FQNEAQ (reference sequence). The record originates from a study of CXCR3-negative and CXCR3-positive naive CD8 T cells. Study-level findings and limits: Partial loss of CXCR3 expression followed cryopreservation; most assays used fresh PBMCs. Relative to CXCR3-negative naive cells, CXCR3-positive naive cells had more hydrophobic TRB CDR3s.

Carrying UMI labels, the TRB cDNA libraries were prepared through 5' RACE. No DNA is given; TCRdb re-called the 5' RACE reads and lists each CDR3 protein once. Reported are tens of thousands of distinct CDR3 sequences; the ten largest clones contain approximately 1.1%. The receptor was derived from a human donor in good health. Some clones in this sample may be carry-over from other donors' samples. Sample: naive CXCR3- CD8+ T cells from blood. Stated subset: CD45RO-CCR7+CD27+CD95- naive CD8+ T cells lacking CXCR3 (TNR3-). The chain combines TRBV7-9 with TRBJ1-2; the TRBD1 assignment by TCRdb is unverifiable without DNA. This chain's CDR3 is CASSSDRRPINYGYTF. Variable domain in full (rest from reference TRBV7-9 and TRBJ1-2): DTGVSQNPRHKITKRGQNVTFRCDPISEHNRLYWYRQTLGQGPEFLTYFQNEAQLEKSRLLSDRFSAERPKGSFSTLEIQRTEQGDSAMYLCASSSDRRPINYGYTFGSGTRLTVV.